This TCR beta chain is from a study of Ad26.COV2.S vaccination and SARS-CoV-2 variants. The repertoire was sequenced with immunoSEQ multiplex PCR; TCRdb's copy has only in-frame clones and lacks some. The sample includes over 200,000 clones, around 89% seen only once; the top ten take approximately 11%. The V end lost 2 bases, the J end lost 6 bases, and 13 bases lay between the germline ends. This CDR3 contains 14 residues. Germline CDR1 MNHNS, CDR2 SASEGT. Study-level findings and limits: It is possible that the TCR breadth and depth analyses underestimated the total T cell responses.

Comments on this clone: The antigen remains undetermined.

Treatment specified: 15 to 20 received Ad26.COV2.S at low or high dose, single or two shots; five or six received placebo; per-sample allocation not given. Repertoires come from day 63 after the first vaccine or placebo injection. The sequences come from peripheral blood, collected in a trial of Ad26.COV2.S vaccine versus placebo. The chain employs TRBV6-1 and TRBJ1-1; a weak D match, TRBD1 (6 bases). The receptor comes from a person between 18 and 60 years old who received the Ad26.COV2.S COVID-19 vaccine or a placebo. The CDR3 protein is CASSEPGRGSEAFF. The DNA of the CDR3 is TGTGCCAGCAGTGAACCCGGGAGGGGGTCTGAAGCTTTCTTT.